What follows are 8 T cell receptor beta chains derived from one specimen sequenced in a study of T cells in localized non-small cell lung cancer. Measured with immunoSEQ multiplex PCR; TCRdb has only the in-frame clones, and not every one. Among tens of thousands of clones listed, 70% to 90% were seen once. This specimen consisted of peripheral blood, obtained before any cancer treatment. These receptors came from a female donor aged 60 or older with stage I lung adenocarcinoma.

This clone was found a few times. The V and J genes are TRBV5-6 and TRBJ1-2; D is unresolved. The CDR3 is 12 amino acids. Germline V CDR1 and CDR2: SGHDT, YYEEEE. V was shortened by 2 bases and J by 5 bases, with 7 bases between the two germline ends. The CDR3 sequence is CASSLRSYGYTF. The CDR3 bases are TGTGCCAGCAGCTTACGGAGTTATGGCTACACCTTC.

The rearrangement links TRBV9 to TRBJ2-2, with D perhaps being TRBD1 or TRBD2 (5 bases each). V shed 2 bases and J shed 5 bases, with 10 bases lying between them. The CDR3 sequence is 14 residues long. The germline gives CDR1 SGDLS, CDR2 YYNGEE. This CDR3 reads CASSVGPLTGELFF. The DNA for the CDR3 is TGTGCCAGCAGCGTGGGACCCTTGACCGGGGAGCTGTTTTTT. The full variable domain, completed using reference TRBV9 and TRBJ2-2, is DSGVTQTPKHLITATGQRVTLRCSPRSGDLSVYWYQQSLDQGLQFLIQYYNGEERAKGNILERFSAQQFPDLHSELNLSSLELGDSALYFCASSVGPLTGELFFGEGSRLTVL.

This chain joins TRBV6-1 and TRBJ2-7; D remains ambiguous. Germline-derived CDR1 and CDR2 are MNHNS and SASEGT. The V gene lost 0 bases and the J gene lost 7 bases, with 16 bases spanning the gap. This CDR3 is built from 15 residues. The CDR3 region has the DNA TGTGCCAGCAGTGAAGCACGCAGCTTCGGAAGGGAGCAGTACTTC. This gives the protein CASSEARSFGREQYF.

The chain has TRBV6-1 and TRBJ1-3; D not certain. The CDR3 is 15 amino acids. Trimming removed 7 bases at V and 5 bases at J, with 18 bases between. The germline V gene encodes CDR1 MNHNS and CDR2 SASEGT. The CDR3 bases are TGTGCCAGCAAAATACAGCAACGACGGCGAAACACCATATATTTT. Its protein is CASKIQQRRRNTIYF.

This clone turned up a few times. This chain uses TRBV6-4 with TRBJ2-1, with 7 bases lining up with TRBD2. CDR3 length equals 14 residues. Trimming cost V 1 base and J 14 bases; bases outside gene matches: 11. CDR1 is MRHNA, CDR2 SNTAGT, per germline. CDR3 DNA: TGTGCCAGCAGTGACTATCCGGGACTACCACTAGAGTTCTTC. The encoded protein is CASSDYPGLPLEFF.

This chain joins TRBV19 and TRBJ1-2; the match to TRBD1 covers 7 bases. J was trimmed by 6 bases and V by 3 bases; bases with no gene match: 4. From germline, CDR1 is LNHDA and CDR2 SQIVND (reference sequence). The CDR3 consists of 13 residues. The CDR3 here is CASSIGQVDGYTF. Here the CDR3 DNA reads TGTGCCAGTAGTATCGGACAGGTTGATGGCTACACCTTC.

This clone was seen only a few times. The chain links TRBV5-1 to TRBJ2-7; TRBD2 matches 13 bases. The CDR3 consists of 18 residues. The germline V gene has CDR1 SGHRS and CDR2 YFSETQ. V trimming: 1 base; J trimming: 0 bases; junction bases outside the gene matches: 7. CDR3 nucleotide sequence: TGCGCCAGCAGCTTGTTTGGACTAGCGGGAGAAAGCTCCTACGAGCAGTACTTC. This translates into CASSLFGLAGESSYEQYF.

This chain uses TRBV7-9 with TRBJ2-7, with 9 positions matching TRBD1. Unmatched junction bases numbered 4, after V lost 5 bases and J lost 2 bases. This CDR3 comprises 14 residues. Germline CDR1 and CDR2: SEHNR and FQNEAQ (reference sequence). This chain's CDR3 is CASSKDRGPYEQYF. CDR3 DNA: TGTGCCAGCAGCAAGGACAGGGGACCCTACGAGCAGTACTTC.